This is a list of T cell receptor beta chains from one sample in a study of shared clonotypes between healthy human individuals. Some clones are missing from TCRdb's copy, which holds only in-frame ones; the method was immunoSEQ multiplex PCR. The sample includes roughly 640,000 clones, approximately 97% of them seen just once. Sequencing was carried out using naive CD4+ T cells sorted from blood. Receptor source: a woman in her thirties in good health. CDR3s include the opening cysteine and the closing phenylalanine or tryptophan. D genes are given only for firm matches. Only part of the rows carry a size: once, few, many, or a class if the clone is expanded.

>TRBV6-1|.|TRBD2|TRBJ2-7|15
TGTGCCAGCATCCTATTAGCGGGTACGTCCTACGAGCAGTACTTC
CASILLAGTSYEQYF
>TRBV4-1|.|.|TRBJ1-5|15
TGCGCCAGCAGCCAAGTTTTGGGGGTAGGTCAGCCCCAGCATTTT
CASSQVLGVGQPQHF
>TRBV7-8|.|TRBD2|TRBJ2-2|17
TGTGCCAGCAGCCGCTCAGGGTGGCGGGAGGGCCCCGGGGAGCTGTTTTTT
CASSRSGWREGPGELFF
>TRBV29-1|.|TRBD1|TRBJ2-7|15
TGCAGCGTCGTGACAGGGGTATTCTACTCGTACGAGCAGTACTTC
CSVVTGVFYSYEQYF
>TRBV5-4|.|TRBD2|TRBJ2-1|16
TGTGCCAGCAGCCCCTCCGAAGCGGGAGGTGGCAATGAGCAGTTCTTC
CASSPSEAGGGNEQFF
>TRBV18|.|.|TRBJ2-2|16
TGTGCCAGCTCAGGAAGATACCCCGTAGACACCGGGGAGCTGTTTTTT
CASSGRYPVDTGELFF
>TRBV5-1|.|.|TRBJ1-1|16
TGCGCCAGCAGCTTGGCCCGGGTAGCCGCGGGCACTGAAGCTTTCTTT
CASSLARVAAGTEAFF
>TRBV28|.|.|TRBJ1-6|16
TGTGCCAGCAGCCCCCTTGGGGCCGACTATAATTCACCCCTCCACTTT
CASSPLGADYNSPLHF
>TRBV2|.|.|TRBJ2-1|13
TGTGCCAGCAGAAGAACCCTAGCTAATGAGCAGTTCTTC
CASRRTLANEQFF
>TRBV7-2|.|.|TRBJ2-7|15
TGTGCCAGCAGCTTAGTCGGGGGCAGCTCCTACGAGCAGTACTTC
CASSLVGGSSYEQYF
>TRBV6-5|.|.|TRBJ2-5|14
TGTGCCAGCAGCCGCGGACCACATCAAGAGACCCAGTACTTC
CASSRGPHQETQYF
>TRBV11-3|.|TRBD1|TRBJ1-1|13
TGTGCCAGCAGCCGACAGGGGTCCGCTGAAGCTTTCTTT
CASSRQGSAEAFF
>TRBV27|.|.|TRBJ2-7|15
TGTGCCAGCAGTACCCCTAGCATGTTAAGTGACGAGCAGTACTTC
CASSTPSMLSDEQYF
>TRBV11-2|.|.|TRBJ2-7|14
TGTGCCAGCAGCTTAGTGGGGGAGAGCAACGAGCAGTACTTC
CASSLVGESNEQYF
>TRBV29-1|.|.|TRBJ2-1|13
TGCAGCGTTGAAGATGGCGTATACAATGAGCAGTTCTTC
CSVEDGVYNEQFF
>TRBV20-1|.|.|TRBJ2-3|11
TGCAGTGCTAGAGCGCCAGATACGCAGTATTTT
CSARAPDTQYF
>TRBV18|.|.|TRBJ2-1|15
TGTGCCAGCTCACCACCTCCCCTTGGGGGGAATGAGCAGTTCTTC
CASSPPPLGGNEQFF
>TRBV11-2|.|.|TRBJ2-5|16
TGTGCCAGCAGCTTAGAGGCAGGGATTGGGCAAGAGACCCAGTACTTC
CASSLEAGIGQETQYF
>TRBV18|.|.|TRBJ1-1|14
TGTGCCAGCTCACCAAACAGGGTCGACACTGAAGCTTTCTTT
CASSPNRVDTEAFF
>TRBV6-1|.|.|TRBJ2-7|15
TGTGCCAGCAGCCAAGAGGGCGCTAGCTCCTACGAGCAGTACTTC
CASSQEGASSYEQYF
>TRBV28|.|TRBD1|TRBJ2-7|15
TGTGCCAGCAGTTTATACGGGACAGGGAGATACGAGCAGTACTTC
CASSLYGTGRYEQYF
>TRBV4-1|.|.|TRBJ1-2|14
TGCGCCAGCAGCCAAGGGACAATAAACTATGGCTACACCTTC
CASSQGTINYGYTF
>TRBV4-1|once|TRBD2|TRBJ2-1|17
TGCGCCAGCAGCCAAGGACTGATAGCGGGAGGCTACAATGAGCAGTTCTTC
CASSQGLIAGGYNEQFF
>TRBV29-1|.|.|TRBJ2-1|17
TGCAGCGTTGAAGATCGGGCTAGCGTTCCCTACTACAATGAGCAGTTCTTC
CSVEDRASVPYYNEQFF
>TRBV5-8|.|.|TRBJ1-2|14
TGTGCCAGCAGCTTATCAGGAATAAACTATGGCTACACCTTC
CASSLSGINYGYTF
>TRBV10-1|.|.|TRBJ2-7|12
TGCGCCAGCGGCTTGAGCTCCTACGAGCAGTACTTC
CASGLSSYEQYF
>TRBV7-8|once|.|TRBJ1-2|17
TGTGCCAGCAGCTTATTCGGGGCCGAACGAAGAGCCTATGGCTACACCTTC
CASSLFGAERRAYGYTF
>TRBV23-1|.|TRBD1|TRBJ2-2|17
TGCGCCAGCAGCACACAAAACAGGGGGCGGGTTGCCGGGGAGCTGTTTTTT
CASSTQNRGRVAGELFF